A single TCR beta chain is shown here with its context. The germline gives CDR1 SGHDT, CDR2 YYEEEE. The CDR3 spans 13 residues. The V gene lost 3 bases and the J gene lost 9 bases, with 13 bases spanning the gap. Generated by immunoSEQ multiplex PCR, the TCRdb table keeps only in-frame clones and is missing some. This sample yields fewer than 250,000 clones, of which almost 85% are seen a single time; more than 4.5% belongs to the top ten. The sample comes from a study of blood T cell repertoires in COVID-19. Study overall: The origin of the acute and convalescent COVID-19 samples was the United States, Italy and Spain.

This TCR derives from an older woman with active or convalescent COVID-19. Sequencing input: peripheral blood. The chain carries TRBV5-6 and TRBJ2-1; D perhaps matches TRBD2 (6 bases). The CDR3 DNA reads TGTGCCAGCAGCTCCGGGACTTTAGGTGAGCAGTTCTTC. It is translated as CASSSGTLGEQFF.